These T cell receptor beta chains were read from a single sample in a study of T cell responses to AZD1222 COVID-19 vaccine. Data came from immunoSEQ multiplex PCR; TCRdb stores just in-frame clones and leaves some out. This table has about 120,000 clones, 88% appearing once. The input for sequencing was peripheral blood, taken on day 0 of AZD1222 vaccination. All receptors derive from an adult in good health. CDR3s include the opening cysteine and the closing phenylalanine or tryptophan. Fields, in order: clone size, V gene, D gene, J gene, CDR3 DNA, CDR3 protein. The D gene is left open where the match is weak. Clone size is given for some rows only: seen once, a few or many times, or a class if the clone is expanded.

.	TRBV6-1	.	TRBJ2-7	TGTGCCAGCAGTGACCCAGGTCTTACTGAGCAGTACTTC	CASSDPGLTEQYF
.	TRBV3-1/TRBV3-2	.	TRBJ1-3	TGTGCCAGCAGCCAAAGCTTGGGAGGAAACACCATATATTTT	CASSQSLGGNTIYF
.	TRBV11-2	.	TRBJ1-2	TGTGCCAGCTTCGATTCGACCCGTCGAAGGAGCTATGGCTACACCTTC	CASFDSTRRRSYGYTF
.	TRBV10-1	.	TRBJ1-1	TGCGCCAGCAGTGAAGGGGACACTGAAGCTTTCTTT	CASSEGDTEAFF
.	TRBV7-2	TRBD1	TRBJ1-1	TGTGCCAGCAGCCGGGACAGGGGGAACACTGAAGCTTTCTTT	CASSRDRGNTEAFF
.	TRBV6-6	.	TRBJ1-1	TGTGCCAGCAGGGACACACGAATGAACACTGAAGCTTTCTTT	CASRDTRMNTEAFF
once	TRBV27	.	TRBJ1-1	TGTGCCAGCAGTTTTATGGGGACTGAAGCTTTCTTT	CASSFMGTEAFF
.	TRBV7-9	.	TRBJ1-1	TGTGCCAGCGGTACCCCCACGGGAATGAACACTGAAGCTTTCTTT	CASGTPTGMNTEAFF
.	TRBV4-3	.	TRBJ1-2	TGCGCCAGCAGCCACGCCGGGGTATCGGTCAATGGCTACACCTTC	CASSHAGVSVNGYTF
once	TRBV19	.	TRBJ1-1	TGTGCCAGTAGGACGACAGGAGAAGCTTTCTTT	CASRTTGEAFF
.	TRBV6-5	TRBD1	TRBJ1-5	TGTGCCAGCAGGACAGGGGTGGAGCAGCCCCAGCATTTT	CASRTGVEQPQHF
.	TRBV27	TRBD2	TRBJ2-5	TGTGCCCGCCCCGATTTGCGGGGGGGCTCTAGGGAGACCCAGTACTTC	CARPDLRGGSRETQYF
.	TRBV6-1	.	TRBJ2-6	TGTGCCAGCAGTGAATTTCCGGGCCTCTTCTCTGGGGCCAACGTCCTGACTTTC	CASSEFPGLFSGANVLTF
.	TRBV27	TRBD2	TRBJ2-2	TGTGCCAGCAGTTTTAGCGGGGGGGCCTCCGGGGAGCTGTTTTTT	CASSFSGGASGELFF
.	TRBV5-1	TRBD2	TRBJ2-5	TGCGCCAGCAGCATCGGACTAGCGAGGCAAGAGACCCAGTACTTC	CASSIGLARQETQYF
.	TRBV9	.	TRBJ2-7	TGTGCCAGCAGCCCCGCAGGCGGGACATCTTCCTACGAGCAGTACTTC	CASSPAGGTSSYEQYF
.	TRBV19	.	TRBJ1-2	TGTGCCAGTAGTATAGATAAAGGACAATACTATGGCTACACCTTC	CASSIDKGQYYGYTF
.	TRBV19	.	TRBJ1-1	TGTGCCAGTAGTACCCGGACAGAGAACACTGAAGCTTTCTTT	CASSTRTENTEAFF
.	TRBV5-1	TRBD1	TRBJ1-6	TGCGCCAGCAGCTTGGTGTCAGGGGGGCCCCTCCACTTT	CASSLVSGGPLHF
.	TRBV27	.	TRBJ1-2	TGTGCCAGCAGTTTGACAGTGGGTAACTATGGCTACACCTTC	CASSLTVGNYGYTF
few	TRBV10-3	.	TRBJ1-5	TGTGCCATTGGGTTAGGGGGGCTTCAGCCCCAGCATTTT	CAIGLGGLQPQHF
.	TRBV5-8	.	TRBJ2-5	TGTGCCAGCAGCTTGCAGTTCACGGAGACCCAGTACTTC	CASSLQFTETQYF
.	TRBV19	.	TRBJ2-5	TGTGCCAGTAGTATTCTCGGCGGGACCGAGACCCAGTACTTC	CASSILGGTETQYF
.	TRBV11-1	.	TRBJ1-2	TGTGCCAGCAGCTTATCAGATTCCAAGATAGAGGGCTACACCTTC	CASSLSDSKIEGYTF
.	TRBV7-2	.	TRBJ1-5	TGTGCCAGCAGCTTAAATACTGATCAGCCCCAGCATTTT	CASSLNTDQPQHF
.	TRBV9	TRBD1	TRBJ1-2	TGTGCCAGCAGCGTTATGGGACAGGTTTATGGCTACACCTTC	CASSVMGQVYGYTF
large	TRBV7-3	.	TRBJ2-1	TGTGCCAGCAGCTTATCATTAAACAATGAGCAGTTCTTC	CASSLSLNNEQFF
once	TRBV20-1	TRBD1	TRBJ1-5	TGCAGTGCTAGTCCGGACAGGGGTAATCAGCCCCAGCATTTT	CSASPDRGNQPQHF
.	TRBV10-1	.	TRBJ1-2	TGCGCCAGCCGTCCAGACGAACCGAACTATGGCTACACCTTC	CASRPDEPNYGYTF
.	TRBV19	.	TRBJ1-1	TGTGCCAGTAGTCACCAGGGGAACACTGAAGCTTTCTTT	CASSHQGNTEAFF
few	TRBV4-2	TRBD1	TRBJ1-6	TGTGCCAGCAGCCAAGTGTCTGGACAGGGTGATTCACCCCTCCACTTT	CASSQVSGQGDSPLHF
.	TRBV4-2	TRBD1	TRBJ1-6	TGTGCCAGCAGCCAAGATGAGGGGGCCATAGGTTCACCCCTCCACTTT	CASSQDEGAIGSPLHF
.	TRBV6-6	.	TRBJ1-6	TGTGCCAGCTCTGATCGAGGGCTCGGTAATTCACCCCTCCACTTT	CASSDRGLGNSPLHF
many	TRBV4-2	TRBD2	TRBJ2-7	TGTGCCAGCAGCCAAGAAAGTGGGGGACTAGCTCTCGAGCAGTACTTC	CASSQESGGLALEQYF
.	TRBV6-2/TRBV6-3	TRBD2	TRBJ2-1	TGTGCCAGCAGTTACTCGATGTACACGAGCGGGGGCCTCCACCACAATGAGCAGTTCTTC	CASSYSMYTSGGLHHNEQFF
.	TRBV5-6	.	TRBJ1-2	TGTGCCAGCAGCTTGGCCCCGGTCAGAACGAGCTACACCTTC	CASSLAPVRTSYTF
.	TRBV9	.	TRBJ1-5	TGTGCCAGCAGCGTGGAGGGGGGTCAGCAGCCCCAGCATTTT	CASSVEGGQQPQHF
few	TRBV19	TRBD1	TRBJ1-6	TGTGCCAGTAGTAACCGGGACAGGGGTTTCTCACCCCTCCACTTT	CASSNRDRGFSPLHF
.	TRBV5-4	.	TRBJ1-6	TGTGCCAGCAGCTGGGGATTTGGGAATTCACCCCTCCACTTT	CASSWGFGNSPLHF
few	TRBV24-1	TRBD1	TRBJ2-3	TGTGCCACCGAGGGGGCTAGCACAGATACGCAGTATTTT	CATEGASTDTQYF
.	TRBV6-2/TRBV6-3	.	TRBJ1-1	TGTGCCAGCAGTTACGGGGCTCTAATCAGGGGTTTCACTGAAGCTTTCTTT	CASSYGALIRGFTEAFF
.	TRBV19	TRBD1	TRBJ1-5	TGTGCCAGTAGTCCCCGGACAGGGGGTACTGATCAGCCCCAGCATTTT	CASSPRTGGTDQPQHF
.	TRBV5-1	.	TRBJ1-3	TGCGCCAGCAGCTTGGAAGGTCCCCACTCTGGAAACACCATATATTTT	CASSLEGPHSGNTIYF
.	TRBV7-8	.	TRBJ2-7	TGTGCCAGCAGCTTAGCGCAAGGGTTCTACGAGCAGTACTTC	CASSLAQGFYEQYF
.	TRBV6-5	.	TRBJ1-4	TGTGCCAGCAGGATCGGACAGCTTAATGAAAAACTGTTTTTT	CASRIGQLNEKLFF
.	TRBV7-9	TRBD1	TRBJ1-2	TGTGCCAGCAGCTTAGACAGGGGCGGGTATGGCTACACCTTC	CASSLDRGGYGYTF
once	TRBV9	TRBD1	TRBJ2-3	TGTGCCAGCAGCGTAGAGGGGGCCGGTGATACGCAGTATTTT	CASSVEGAGDTQYF
.	TRBV5-6	TRBD2	TRBJ2-3	TGTGCCAGCAGCTTGACTAGCGGGGGACCAGATACGCAGTATTTT	CASSLTSGGPDTQYF
.	TRBV9	.	TRBJ1-2	TGTGCCAGCAGCCTGGCCCAACCTTCAGGGGCGCAGGGCTACACCTTC	CASSLAQPSGAQGYTF